The 26 T cell receptor beta chains presented below share a single source sample, sequenced in a study of CD4+ T cells in melanoma. Sequencing used immunoSEQ multiplex PCR; TCRdb keeps in-frame clones, though not all of them. This sample has some 47,000 clones, with approximately 89% found just once. Sequencing used peripheral blood. All receptors derive from a human donor with melanoma.

Concerning this clone: One end of the junction fails to match germline, which may point to a read error. The V gene is TRBV7-7, the J gene TRBJ2-3, with D possibly called TRBD1 or TRBD2 (6 bases each). Germline V lookup: CDR1 SSHAT, CDR2 FNYEAQ (reference sequence). The CDR3 contains 15 residues. CDR3 protein: CASSLNGGPTDTQYF. Written as DNA, the CDR3 is TGTGCTAGCAGCTTAAACGGGGGCCCCACAGATACGCAGTATTTT.

The chain combines TRBV5-1 with TRBJ1-3; D remains ambiguous. Germline V gene sequence: CDR1 SGHRS, CDR2 YFSETQ. V was pared by 0 bases and J by 4 bases, with 5 bases between. This CDR3 has 13 amino acids. The chain's CDR3 is CASSLDAGNTIYF. The CDR3 DNA sequence: TGCGCCAGCAGCTTGGACGCCGGAAACACCATATATTTT.

V usage is TRBV4-2 and J usage is TRBJ2-5; 9 nucleotides line up with TRBD2. The V segment lost 0 bases and the J segment 5 bases; nucleotides outside the gene matches: 10. CDR1 LGHNA and CDR2 YNFKEQ come from the germline V gene. The CDR3 consists of 17 residues. The CDR3 nucleotides read TGTGCCAGCAGCCAAGATCGATCGCGGGGGGGCCCCGAGACCCAGTACTTC. Its translation: CASSQDRSRGGPETQYF.

The chain recombines TRBV5-6 with TRBJ2-3, with 10 positions matching TRBD2. The trim removed 3 bases at V and 6 bases at J, leaving 10 bases unmatched. The CDR3 runs 16 residues. CDR1 is SGHDT and CDR2 is YYEEEE in the germline V gene. The CDR3 sequence: CASSWLAGVDRDTQYF. As DNA, the CDR3 is TGTGCCAGCAGCTGGCTAGCGGGGGTCGATCGGGATACGCAGTATTTT. Full variable domain (outside the CDR3, taken from reference TRBV5-6 and TRBJ2-3): DAGVTQSPTHLIKTRGQQVTLRCSPKSGHDTVSWYQQALGQGPQFIFQYYEEEERQRGNFPDRFSGHQFPNYSSELNVNALLLGDSALYLCASSWLAGVDRDTQYFGPGTRLTVL.

This chain links TRBV9 with TRBJ1-1; 10 positions agree with TRBD1. The CDR3 extends over 14 amino acids. Germline CDR1 SGDLS, CDR2 YYNGEE. J lost 5 bases, V lost 4 bases, and 5 bases had no gene match. CDR3 protein: CASSSDRGQTEAFF. The CDR3 bases are TGTGCCAGCAGCTCAGACAGGGGGCAAACTGAAGCTTTCTTT.

The chain has TRBV7-9 and TRBJ2-3; TRBD2 matches 12 bases. The CDR3 contains 17 residues. CDR1 is SEHNR and CDR2 is FQNEAQ in the germline V gene (reference sequence). Unmatched junction bases numbered 5, after V lost 3 bases and J lost 1 base. The CDR3 is CASSLLAGGTGTDTQYF. The CDR3 DNA follows: TGTGCCAGCAGCTTGCTAGCGGGGGGGACTGGCACAGATACGCAGTATTTT.

The V call is TRBV27, the J call TRBJ2-7; D possibly corresponds to TRBD2 (6 bases). CDR1 is MNHEY, CDR2 SMNVEV, per germline (reference sequence). This CDR3 is built from 16 residues. V was trimmed by 5 bases and J by 1 base, leaving 18 bases between them. CDR3 in DNA: TGTGCCAGCAGTCCCCGTGGAGGGTTGAGGTCCTACGAGCAGTACTTC. Residues: CASSPRGGLRSYEQYF.

The chain employs TRBV30 and TRBJ1-1; D uncertain. The CDR3 contains 14 residues. Germline-derived CDR1 and CDR2 are GTSNPN and SVGIG (reference sequence). Deletions cut 0 bases from V and 0 bases from J, with 8 bases between. The CDR3 DNA reads TGTGCCTGGAGTGTATGGCAGCTGAACACTGAAGCTTTCTTT. This sequence encodes CAWSVWQLNTEAFF.

V gene TRBV28 combines with J gene TRBJ2-7; D remains unclear. Trimming removed 7 bases at V and 2 bases at J, with 12 bases between. The CDR3 has 13 amino acids. Germline CDR1 and CDR2: MDHEN and SYDVKM. For the CDR3, the DNA is TGTGCCAGCACCAAACGCCAGCCCTACGAGCAGTACTTC. It translates to CASTKRQPYEQYF. The entire variable domain, with the rest obtained from reference TRBV28 and TRBJ2-7, is as follows: DVKVTQSSRYLVKRTGEKVFLECVQDMDHENMFWYRQDPGLGLRLIYFSYDVKMKEKGDIPEGYSVSREKKERFSLILESASTNQTSMYLCASTKRQPYEQYFGPGTRLTVT.

The chain couples TRBV5-8 to TRBJ2-1; D perhaps matches TRBD1 (5 bases). Germline V gene sequence: CDR1 SGHTS, CDR2 YDEGEE. Trimming took 4 bases from V and 4 from J, leaving 18 bases between them. The CDR3 length is 16 residues. This CDR3 reads CASSPEFTGRYNEQFF. The CDR3 DNA reads TGTGCCAGCAGCCCAGAATTCACAGGCCGATACAATGAGCAGTTCTTC.

This chain uses TRBV10-3 with TRBJ2-1; possibly TRBD1 or TRBD2 for D (5 bases each). Germline V gene data show CDR1 as ENHRY and CDR2 as SYGVKD. The CDR3 totals 13 residues. V dropped 6 bases and J dropped 5 bases, with 11 bases sitting between them. The CDR3 DNA reads TGTGCCATCAGCGGGACGGAAAACAATGAGCAGTTCTTC. It is translated as CAISGTENNEQFF.

V gene TRBV30 combines with J gene TRBJ1-1; D is unresolved. This CDR3 contains 12 residues. Germline values: CDR1 GTSNPN, CDR2 SVGIG (reference sequence). CDR3: CALGRERPEAFF. CDR3 DNA: TGTGCGCTGGGAAGGGAGAGGCCTGAAGCTTTCTTT.

This chain uses TRBV2 with TRBJ2-7, with 14 positions matching TRBD2. This CDR3 has 15 residues. Germline V CDR1 and CDR2: SNHLY, FYNNEI. The V and J ends lost 6 bases and 4 bases, in that order; junction bases with no gene match: 5. CDR3: CASRATSGGGYEQYF. The CDR3, as DNA: TGTGCCAGCAGAGCGACTAGCGGGGGGGGGTACGAGCAGTACTTC.

The chain is built from TRBV9 and TRBJ2-7, with 10 positions matching TRBD2. The CDR3 runs to 14 residues. Germline V gives CDR1 SGDLS, CDR2 YYNGEE. V lost 3 bases and J lost 4; bases outside the gene matches: 4. The CDR3 bases are TGTGCCAGCAGCGCCGGACTAGCGGTTTACGAGCAGTACTTC. Protein sequence: CASSAGLAVYEQYF.

The J gene is TRBJ1-1, the V gene TRBV6-5; the match to TRBD1 covers 8 bases. CDR1 is MNHEY, CDR2 SVGAGI, per germline. The CDR3 is 13 amino acids. With V trimmed by 6 bases and J by 3 bases, 3 bases remained unmatched. The CDR3 sequence: CASSRQGYTEAFF. The DNA for the CDR3 is TGTGCCAGCAGCCGACAGGGGTACACTGAAGCTTTCTTT.

The chain joins TRBV5-4 to TRBJ1-1, with D tentatively TRBD1 (6 bases). V was cut by 4 bases and J by 3 bases, with 10 bases left in between. Germline V CDR1 and CDR2: SGHNT, YYREEE (reference sequence). The CDR3 has 13 amino acids. CDR3 residues: CASSLSGDTEAFF. In DNA form, the CDR3 reads TGTGCCAGCAGCCTCTCAGGGGACACTGAAGCTTTCTTT.

This chain uses TRBV19 with TRBJ2-3; D is uncertain. The germline CDR1 and CDR2 sequences are LNHDA and SQIVND (reference sequence). The CDR3 contains 13 residues. With 5 bases removed from V and 4 bases from J, the gap between germline ends came to 10 bases. CDR3 nucleotides: TGTGCCAGTAGTTCCGGCGTCCCAGATACGCAGTATTTT. Its protein is CASSSGVPDTQYF.

The gene calls are TRBV7-3 and TRBJ2-7, with 8 bases that match TRBD2. The germline gives CDR1 SGHTA, CDR2 FQGTGA. V dropped 5 bases and J dropped 6; count of bases not matched to a gene: 15. The CDR3 sequence is 16 residues long. This CDR3 reads CASSLANSGGLSEQYF. The CDR3, as DNA: TGTGCCAGCAGCCTAGCCAACAGCGGGGGACTTTCCGAGCAGTACTTC. Variable domain in full (rest from reference TRBV7-3 and TRBJ2-7): GAGVSQTPSNKVTEKGKYVELRCDPISGHTALYWYRQSLGQGPEFLIYFQGTGAADDSGLPNDRFFAVRPEGSVSTLKIQRTERGDSAVYLCASSLANSGGLSEQYFGPGTRLTVT.

The V call is TRBV7-3, the J call TRBJ2-2; 11 positions agree with TRBD2. The CDR3 runs to 16 residues. J was trimmed by 4 bases and V by 8 bases; bases with no gene match: 9. Germline V lookup: CDR1 SGHTA, CDR2 FQGTGA. For the CDR3, the DNA is TGTGCCAGCCAACCGACCGGGACTAGCGGCACCGGGGAGCTGTTTTTT. Residues: CASQPTGTSGTGELFF.

This clone was counted once. V gene TRBV13 combines with J gene TRBJ1-6; D is uncertain. This CDR3 is 15 amino acids long. V was pared by 2 bases and J by 3 bases, with 8 bases between. Germline CDR1 is PRHDT and CDR2 is FYEKMQ (reference sequence). In DNA form, the CDR3 reads TGTGCCAGCAGCTTAACGGGAGACTATAATTCACCCCTCCACTTT. Its translation: CASSLTGDYNSPLHF.

The chain employs TRBV15 and TRBJ2-1; TRBD1 is a possible D gene (6 bases). Trimming pared 2 bases from V and 13 bases from J, leaving 36 bases between. The CDR3 is 20 residues long. The germline CDR1 and CDR2 sequences are LNHNV and YYDKDF (reference sequence). The DNA of the CDR3 is TGTGCCACCAGCAGAAAAAGACACAGGGAAATCTGGAAAACAGACAGCGGACAGTTCTTC. Translated: CATSRKRHREIWKTDSGQFF.

This clone was counted between two and nine times. The chain is built from TRBV19 and TRBJ1-2; 8 bases are a match to TRBD1. Per germline, CDR1 LNHDA and CDR2 SQIVND (reference sequence). This CDR3 is 15 amino acids long. V was clipped by 5 bases and J by 2 bases; unmatched bases: 7. The CDR3 is CASSSRTGYNYGYTF. The CDR3 region has the DNA TGTGCCAGTAGTTCCCGGACAGGGTACAACTATGGCTACACCTTC.

Written as DNA, the CDR3 is TGCGCCAGCAGCCAAGGCTTTTCGGGGGGGACATTTTCCTACGAGCAGTACTTC. As protein: CASSQGFSGGTFSYEQYF. V usage is TRBV4-1 and J usage is TRBJ2-7; 8 bases fit TRBD2. The junction had 12 bases not matched to a gene; V was cut back by 1 base and J by 1 base. Per the germline V gene, CDR1 is MGHRA and CDR2 is YSYEKL. The CDR3 runs to 18 residues.

The V gene is TRBV19, the J gene TRBJ1-4; possibly TRBD1 for D (6 bases). CDR1 LNHDA and CDR2 SQIVND come from the germline V gene (reference sequence). The CDR3 contains 15 residues. With 5 bases removed from V and 0 bases from J, the gap between germline ends came to 10 bases. The CDR3, as DNA: TGTGCCAGTAGTGGACAGATTGCAACTAATGAAAAACTGTTTTTT. Protein product: CASSGQIATNEKLFF.

The chain recombines TRBV9 with TRBJ1-2, with 9 bases aligning to TRBD1. Germline assignment: CDR1 SGDLS and CDR2 YYNGEE. Unmatched junction bases numbered 11, after V lost 6 bases and J lost 5 bases. The CDR3 contains 15 residues. CDR3 sequence reads: CASTLEGQGGYGYTF. For the CDR3, the DNA is TGTGCCAGCACCTTAGAGGGACAGGGAGGGTATGGCTACACCTTC.

V and J are TRBV7-9 and TRBJ1-1, with unresolved D. The CDR3 is made up of 11 amino acids. Germline-derived CDR1 and CDR2 are SEHNR and FQNEAQ (reference sequence). The V end was cut by 5 bases, the J end by 10 bases, with 11 bases between. The CDR3 sequence is CASSVQVGAFF. The CDR3, as DNA: TGTGCCAGCAGCGTCCAAGTGGGAGCTTTCTTT.